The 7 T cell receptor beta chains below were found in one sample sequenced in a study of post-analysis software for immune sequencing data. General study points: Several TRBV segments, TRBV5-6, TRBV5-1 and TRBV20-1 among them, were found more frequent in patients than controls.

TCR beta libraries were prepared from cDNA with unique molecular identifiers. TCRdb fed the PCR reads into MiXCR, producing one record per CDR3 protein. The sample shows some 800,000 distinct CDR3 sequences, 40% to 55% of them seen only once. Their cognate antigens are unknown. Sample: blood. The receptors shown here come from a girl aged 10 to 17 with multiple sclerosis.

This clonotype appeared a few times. CDR3 bases: TGCAGTGCTAAGGGACTAGCGGGAAACTACGAGCAGTACTTC. Amino acids: CSAKGLAGNYEQYF. The chain recombines TRBV20-1 with TRBJ2-7, with 13 bases identical to TRBD2. Germline V gene lookup returns CDR1 DFQATT and CDR2 SNEGSKA (reference sequence). The CDR3 is 14 residues long. V trimming: 4 bases; J trimming: 3 bases; junction bases outside the gene matches: 3.

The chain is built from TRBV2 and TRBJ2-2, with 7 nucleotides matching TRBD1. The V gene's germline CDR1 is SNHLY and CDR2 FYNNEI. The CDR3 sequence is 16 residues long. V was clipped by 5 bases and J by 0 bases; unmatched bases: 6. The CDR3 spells CASSPDRASNTGELFF. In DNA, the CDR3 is TGTGCCAGCAGTCCCGACAGGGCTTCGAACACCGGGGAGCTGTTTTTT.

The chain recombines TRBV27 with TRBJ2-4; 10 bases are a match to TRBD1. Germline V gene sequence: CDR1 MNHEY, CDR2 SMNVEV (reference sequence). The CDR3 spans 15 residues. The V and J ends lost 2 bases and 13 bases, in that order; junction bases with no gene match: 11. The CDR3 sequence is CASSLTPGQGREQYF. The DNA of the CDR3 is TGTGCCAGCAGTTTAACACCGGGACAGGGGAGGGAGCAGTACTTC.

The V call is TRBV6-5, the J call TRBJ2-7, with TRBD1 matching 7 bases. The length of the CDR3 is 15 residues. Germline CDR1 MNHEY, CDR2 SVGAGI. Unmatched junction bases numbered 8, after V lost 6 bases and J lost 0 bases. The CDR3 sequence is CASSHWQGDSYEQYF. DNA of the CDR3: TGTGCCAGCAGCCACTGGCAGGGGGACTCCTACGAGCAGTACTTC.

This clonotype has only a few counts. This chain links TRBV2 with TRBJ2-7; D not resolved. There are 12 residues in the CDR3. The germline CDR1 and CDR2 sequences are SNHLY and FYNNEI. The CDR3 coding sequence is TGTGCTACCAAGGGTATCTCCTACGAGCAGTACTTC. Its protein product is CATKGISYEQYF.

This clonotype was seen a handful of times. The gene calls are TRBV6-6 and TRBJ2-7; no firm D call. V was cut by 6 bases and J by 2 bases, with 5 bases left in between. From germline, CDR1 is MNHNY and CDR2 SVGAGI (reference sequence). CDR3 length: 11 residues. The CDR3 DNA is TGTGCCAGCAGGGTAACCTACGAGCAGTACTTC. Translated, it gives CASRVTYEQYF.

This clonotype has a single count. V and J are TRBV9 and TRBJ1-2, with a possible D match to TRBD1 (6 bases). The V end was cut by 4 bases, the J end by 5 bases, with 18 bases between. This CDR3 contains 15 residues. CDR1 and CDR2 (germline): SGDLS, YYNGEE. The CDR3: CASSLEGGARYGYTF. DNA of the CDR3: TGTGCCAGCAGCCTCGAGGGGGGGGCTAGGTATGGCTACACCTTC.